The 3 T cell receptor beta chains given below trace back to one sample, sequenced in a study of blood T cell repertoires in COVID-19. Produced via immunoSEQ multiplex PCR; TCRdb's table is partial and in-frame only. The repertoire consists of about 58,000 clones, with roughly four fifths occurring once and the leading ten covering around a third. The sequencing input was peripheral blood. The source of these receptors is a man aged 60-69 years with COVID-19, enrolled during active disease.

This clone was counted between two and nine times. This chain connects TRBV6-6 to TRBJ2-2; D unclear. Trimming left V 7 bases short and J 7 bases short, with 16 bases between. Germline CDR1 reads MNHNY; CDR2 reads SVGAGI (reference sequence). The CDR3 length is 14 residues. CDR3 nucleotide sequence: TGTGCCAGCACCCCGCGTCTCGCCGTCGGGGAGCTGTTTTTT. Encoded protein: CASTPRLAVGELFF.

A single count supports this clone. The J gene is TRBJ2-5, the V gene TRBV15, with TRBD2 identical over 7 bases. Germline V lookup: CDR1 LNHNV, CDR2 YYDKDF (reference sequence). This CDR3 spans 13 amino acids. The ends lost 11 bases at V and 3 bases at J; junction bases unmatched: 9. The CDR3 is CAAAQAGEETQYF. The CDR3, as DNA: TGTGCCGCCGCTCAGGCGGGGGAAGAGACCCAGTACTTC.

This sequence joins TRBV2 and TRBJ1-2; 10 bases agree with TRBD1. The germline V gene encodes CDR1 SNHLY and CDR2 FYNNEI. The junction had 5 bases not matched to a gene; V was cut back by 2 bases and J by 8 bases. The CDR3 length is 14 residues. Here the CDR3 DNA reads TGTGCCAGCAGTGAAACCCCGGGACAGGGGGGCTACACCTTC. The encoded protein is CASSETPGQGGYTF. Combining the CDR3 with reference TRBV2 and TRBJ1-2 gives the whole variable domain EPEVTQTPSHQVTQMGQEVILRCVPISNHLYFYWYRQILGQKVEFLVSFYNNEISEKSEIFDDQFSVERPDGSNFTLKIRSTKLEDSAMYFCASSETPGQGGYTFGSGTRLTVV.